Below are 10 T cell receptor beta chains sequenced from a single sample in a study of T cells after yellow fever vaccination. TCRdb fed the 5' RACE reads into MiXCR, producing one record per CDR3 protein. This sample yields 620,000 or so distinct CDR3 sequences, of which less than 20% are seen a single time; roughly a sixth belongs to the top ten. This specimen consisted of PBMCs, obtained about 5 days after the first yellow fever vaccination. These receptors were taken from a man aged 18 to 30 who received the YFV17D yellow fever vaccine.

This clonotype was recorded a few times. The J gene is TRBJ2-1, the V gene TRBV7-9; no reliable D call. CDR3 length equals 10 residues. Trimming removed 8 bases from V and 8 bases from J, with 7 bases in between. Per germline, CDR1 SEHNR and CDR2 FQNEAQ (reference sequence). The CDR3 nucleotides read TGTGCCAGCGGATTCGATGAGCAGTTCTTC. Its protein product is CASGFDEQFF.

This clonotype was counted a few times. CDR3 nucleotide sequence: TGTGCCAGCTCACAGGACTTAAATGAAAAACTGTTTTTT. As protein: CASSQDLNEKLFF. The chain joins TRBV18 to TRBJ1-4, with D unclear. This CDR3 is 13 amino acids long. V dropped 4 bases and J dropped 5 bases, with 8 bases sitting between them. Germline lookup yields CDR1 KGHSH and CDR2 LQKENI.

This chain links TRBV7-3 with TRBJ2-5; D might be TRBD2 (5 bases). V lost 2 bases, J lost 1 base, and 11 bases lay in between. The CDR3 extends over 15 amino acids. CDR1 is SGHTA, CDR2 FQGTGA, per germline. The CDR3 DNA reads as TGTGCCAGCAGCTTAGGAGGCCGCCGCCAAGAGACCCAGTACTTC. As protein: CASSLGGRRQETQYF.

This sequence joins TRBV15 and TRBJ2-1; D may be TRBD1 (5 bases). The germline V gene encodes CDR1 LNHNV and CDR2 YYDKDF (reference sequence). The CDR3 spans 15 residues. V shed 1 base and J shed 5 bases, with 12 bases lying between them. The CDR3 DNA sequence: TGTGCCACCAGCAGAGGCAGGGTAGTTAACAATGAGCAGTTCTTC. As protein: CATSRGRVVNNEQFF.

V usage is TRBV5-1 and J usage is TRBJ2-5, with D possibly TRBD1 on 5 matching bases. Germline CDR1 and CDR2: SGHRS and YFSETQ. Trimming stripped 4 bases from V and 7 bases from J, with 17 bases between. This CDR3 contains 14 residues. The CDR3: CASSLRQTSGTQYF. CDR3 in DNA: TGCGCCAGCAGCCTAAGACAGACCTCGGGGACCCAGTACTTC.

In the case of this clonotype: This clone may be a read error of a much larger clone one base away. V gene TRBV6-5 combines with J gene TRBJ2-7; D is unclear. The CDR3 spans 11 residues. Germline CDR1 and CDR2: MNHEY and SVGAGI. The V end lost 4 bases, the J end lost 3 bases, and 4 bases lay between the germline ends. CDR3 nucleotides: TGTGCCAGCAGTTTCGGCTACGAGCAGTACGTC. Translation gives CASSFGYEQYV.

In this sample, this clonotype turned up a few times. The V call is TRBV7-9, the J call TRBJ2-7; D tentatively reads TRBD1 or TRBD2 (6 bases each). Germline assignment: CDR1 SEHNR and CDR2 FQNEAQ (reference sequence). V was cut by 5 bases and J by 6 bases, with 20 bases left in between. This CDR3 spans 15 amino acids. Written as DNA, the CDR3 is TGTGCCAGCAGCCTACAAGCAGGGGAGGCGGTCGAGCAGTACTTC. Amino acids: CASSLQAGEAVEQYF.

V gene TRBV15 combines with J gene TRBJ2-3; D call uncertain. V was trimmed by 1 base and J by 2 bases, leaving 10 bases between them. The CDR3 extends over 15 amino acids. Germline V lookup: CDR1 LNHNV, CDR2 YYDKDF (reference sequence). CDR3 coding DNA: TGTGCCACCAGCAGAGGAGAAGGGAACACAGATACGCAGTATTTT. Protein product: CATSRGEGNTDTQYF.

This clonotype has only a few counts. The chain uses TRBV20-1 and TRBJ1-6; D unresolved. CDR3 length: 13 amino acids. CDR1 is DFQATT and CDR2 is SNEGSKA in the germline V gene (reference sequence). Between the trimmed V and J ends, which lost 0 bases and 10 bases, there was a span of 10 bases. Here the CDR3 reads CSAREVQTSPLHF. For the CDR3, the DNA is TGCAGTGCTAGAGAAGTCCAGACATCACCCCTCCACTTT.

The J gene is TRBJ1-6, the V gene TRBV20-1, with D possibly TRBD1 on 5 matching bases. CDR3 length equals 14 residues. Germline CDR1 is DFQATT and CDR2 is SNEGSKA (reference sequence). This chain's CDR3 is CSANGAGGDSPLHF. The CDR3 nucleotides are TGCAGCGCCAACGGGGCGGGGGGGGATTCACCCCTCCACTTT.